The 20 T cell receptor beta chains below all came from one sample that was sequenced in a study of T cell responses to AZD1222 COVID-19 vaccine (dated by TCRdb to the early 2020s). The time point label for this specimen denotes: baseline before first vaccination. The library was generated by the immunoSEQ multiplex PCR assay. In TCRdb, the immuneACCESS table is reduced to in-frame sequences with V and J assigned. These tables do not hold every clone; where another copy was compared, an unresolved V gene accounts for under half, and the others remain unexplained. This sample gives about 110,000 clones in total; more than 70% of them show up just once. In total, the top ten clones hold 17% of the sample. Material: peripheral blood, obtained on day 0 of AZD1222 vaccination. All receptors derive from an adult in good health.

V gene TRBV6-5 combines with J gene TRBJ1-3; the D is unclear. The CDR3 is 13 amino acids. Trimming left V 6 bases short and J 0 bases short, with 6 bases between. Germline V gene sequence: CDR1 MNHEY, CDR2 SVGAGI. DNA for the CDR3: TGTGCCAGCAGCAGTTTCTCTGGAAACACCATATATTTT. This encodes CASSSFSGNTIYF.

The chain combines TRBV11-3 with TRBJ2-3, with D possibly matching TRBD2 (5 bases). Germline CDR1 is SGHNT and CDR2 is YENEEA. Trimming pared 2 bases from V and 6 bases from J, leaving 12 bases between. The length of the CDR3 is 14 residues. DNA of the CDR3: TGTGCCAGCAGCTTAAAGCAGTGGAGGGATACGCAGTATTTT. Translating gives CASSLKQWRDTQYF.

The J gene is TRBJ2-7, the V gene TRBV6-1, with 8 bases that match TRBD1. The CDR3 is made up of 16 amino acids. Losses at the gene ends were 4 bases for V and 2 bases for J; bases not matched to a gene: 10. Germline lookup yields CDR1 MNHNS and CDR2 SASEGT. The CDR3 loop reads CASSGSGGIGTYEQYV. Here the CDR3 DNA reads TGTGCCAGCAGTGGCTCAGGGGGCATCGGGACCTACGAGCAGTACGTC.

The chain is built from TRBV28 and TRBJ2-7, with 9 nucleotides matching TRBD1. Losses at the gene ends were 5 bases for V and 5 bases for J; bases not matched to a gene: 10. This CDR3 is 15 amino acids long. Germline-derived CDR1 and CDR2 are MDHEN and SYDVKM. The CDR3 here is CASSAVTGGMDEQYF. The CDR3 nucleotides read TGTGCCAGCAGTGCCGTGACAGGGGGTATGGACGAGCAGTACTTC.

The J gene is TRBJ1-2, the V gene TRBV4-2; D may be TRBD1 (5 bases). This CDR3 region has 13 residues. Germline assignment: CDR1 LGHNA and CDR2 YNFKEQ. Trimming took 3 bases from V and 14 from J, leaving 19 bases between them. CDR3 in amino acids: CASSQGRLSLCTF. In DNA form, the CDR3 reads TGTGCCAGCAGCCAGGGACGTTTGTCCCTTTGTACCTTC.

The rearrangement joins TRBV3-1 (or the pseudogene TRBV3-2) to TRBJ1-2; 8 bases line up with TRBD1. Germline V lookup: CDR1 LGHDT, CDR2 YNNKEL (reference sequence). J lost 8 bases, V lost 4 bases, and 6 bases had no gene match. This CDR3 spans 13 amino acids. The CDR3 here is CASSRQGKGGYTF. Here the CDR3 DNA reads TGTGCCAGCAGCCGACAGGGGAAAGGCGGCTACACCTTC.

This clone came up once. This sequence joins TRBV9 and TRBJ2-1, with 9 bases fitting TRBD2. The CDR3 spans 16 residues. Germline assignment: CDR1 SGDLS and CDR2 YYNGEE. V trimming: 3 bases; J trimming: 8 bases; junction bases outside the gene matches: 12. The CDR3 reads CASSAPLAGGPDEQFF. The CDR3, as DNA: TGTGCCAGCAGCGCCCCGCTTGCGGGAGGGCCCGATGAGCAGTTCTTC.

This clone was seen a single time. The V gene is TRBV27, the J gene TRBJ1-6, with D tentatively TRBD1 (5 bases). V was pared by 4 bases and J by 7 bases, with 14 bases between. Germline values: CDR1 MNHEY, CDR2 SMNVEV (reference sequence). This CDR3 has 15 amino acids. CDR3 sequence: CASSWNRQGNSPLHF. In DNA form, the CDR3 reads TGTGCCAGCAGTTGGAACAGGCAAGGAAATTCACCCCTCCACTTT.

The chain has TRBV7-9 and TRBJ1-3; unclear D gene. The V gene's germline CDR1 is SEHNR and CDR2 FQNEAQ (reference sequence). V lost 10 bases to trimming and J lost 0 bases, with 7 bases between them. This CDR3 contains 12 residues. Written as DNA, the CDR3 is TGTGCCATCCGAGTCTCTGGAAACACCATATATTTT. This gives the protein CAIRVSGNTIYF.

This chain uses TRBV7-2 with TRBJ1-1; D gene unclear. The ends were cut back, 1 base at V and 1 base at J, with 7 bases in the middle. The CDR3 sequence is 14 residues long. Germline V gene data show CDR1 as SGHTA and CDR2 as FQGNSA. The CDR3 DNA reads TGTGCCAGCAGCTTAGGGCGAGCGAACACTGAAGCTTTCTTT. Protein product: CASSLGRANTEAFF.

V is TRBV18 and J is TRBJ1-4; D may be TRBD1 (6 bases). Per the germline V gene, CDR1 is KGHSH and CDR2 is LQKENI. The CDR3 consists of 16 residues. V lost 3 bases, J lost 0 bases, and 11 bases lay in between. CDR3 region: CASSPDRTATNEKLFF. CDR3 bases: TGTGCCAGCTCACCGGATAGGACAGCAACTAATGAAAAACTGTTTTTT.

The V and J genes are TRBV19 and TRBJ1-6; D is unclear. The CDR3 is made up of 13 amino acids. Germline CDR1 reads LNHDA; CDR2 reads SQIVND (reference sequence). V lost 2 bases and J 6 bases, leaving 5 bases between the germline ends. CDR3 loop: CASSIRSNSPLHF. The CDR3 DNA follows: TGTGCCAGTAGTATAAGGTCTAATTCACCCCTCCACTTT.

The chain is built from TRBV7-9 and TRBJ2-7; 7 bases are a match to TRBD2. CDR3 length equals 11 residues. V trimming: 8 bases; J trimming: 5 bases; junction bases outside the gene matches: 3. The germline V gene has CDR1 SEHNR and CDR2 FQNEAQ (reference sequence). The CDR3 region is CASGGVHEQYV. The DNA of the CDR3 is TGTGCCAGCGGGGGGGTCCACGAGCAGTACGTC.

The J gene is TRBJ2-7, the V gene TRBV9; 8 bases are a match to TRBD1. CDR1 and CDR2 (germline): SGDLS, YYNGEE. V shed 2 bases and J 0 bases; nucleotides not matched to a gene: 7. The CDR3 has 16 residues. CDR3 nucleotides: TGTGCCAGCAGCGTTCAGGGGGCGGCCCGCTCCTACGAGCAGTACTTC. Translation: CASSVQGAARSYEQYF.

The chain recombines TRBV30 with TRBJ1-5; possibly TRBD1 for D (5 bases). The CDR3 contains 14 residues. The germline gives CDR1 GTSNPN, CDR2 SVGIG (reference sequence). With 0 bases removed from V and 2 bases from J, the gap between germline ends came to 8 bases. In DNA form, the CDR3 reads TGTGCCTGGAGTGTGGGACGGGGCAATCAGCCCCAGCATTTT. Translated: CAWSVGRGNQPQHF.

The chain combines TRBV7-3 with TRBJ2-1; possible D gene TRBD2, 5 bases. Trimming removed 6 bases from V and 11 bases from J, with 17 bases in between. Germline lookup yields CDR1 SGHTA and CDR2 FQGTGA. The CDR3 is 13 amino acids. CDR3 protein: CASRQHPWTQQFF. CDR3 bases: TGTGCCAGCAGACAACACCCCTGGACTCAGCAGTTCTTC. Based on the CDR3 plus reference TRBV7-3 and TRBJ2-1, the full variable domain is GAGVSQTPSNKVTEKGKYVELRCDPISGHTALYWYRQSLGQGPEFLIYFQGTGAADDSGLPNDRFFAVRPEGSVSTLKIQRTERGDSAVYLCASRQHPWTQQFFGPGTRLTVL.

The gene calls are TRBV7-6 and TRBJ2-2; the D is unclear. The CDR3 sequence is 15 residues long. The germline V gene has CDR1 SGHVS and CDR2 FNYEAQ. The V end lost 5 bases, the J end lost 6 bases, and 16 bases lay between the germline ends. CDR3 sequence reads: CASSPGVIPAGELFF. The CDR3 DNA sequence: TGTGCCAGCAGCCCTGGGGTTATTCCGGCCGGGGAGCTGTTTTTT.

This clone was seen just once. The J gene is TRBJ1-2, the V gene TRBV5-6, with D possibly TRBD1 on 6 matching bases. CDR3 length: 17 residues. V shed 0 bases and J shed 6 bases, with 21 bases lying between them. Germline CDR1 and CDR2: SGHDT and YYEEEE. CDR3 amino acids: CASSLAGWGRGKNGYTF. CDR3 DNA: TGTGCCAGCAGCTTGGCTGGATGGGGCAGGGGAAAAAATGGCTACACCTTC.

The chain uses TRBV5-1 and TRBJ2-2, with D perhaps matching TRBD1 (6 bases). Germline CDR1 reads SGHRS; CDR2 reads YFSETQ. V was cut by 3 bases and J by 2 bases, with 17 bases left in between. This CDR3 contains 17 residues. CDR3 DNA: TGCGCCAGCAGCTCCGGAAGGGGGTCCACTAACACCGGGGAGCTGTTTTTT. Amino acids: CASSSGRGSTNTGELFF.

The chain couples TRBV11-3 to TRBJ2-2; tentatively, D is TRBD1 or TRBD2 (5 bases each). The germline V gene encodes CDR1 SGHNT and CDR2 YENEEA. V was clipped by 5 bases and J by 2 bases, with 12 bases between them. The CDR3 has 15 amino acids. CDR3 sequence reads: CASSPGDLNTGELFF. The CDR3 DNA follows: TGTGCCAGCAGCCCTGGGGACCTCAACACCGGGGAGCTGTTTTTT.